This T cell receptor (beta chain) is drawn from a study of T cell repertoires in cytomegalovirus infection. Study background: Public TCR beta signature analysis indicated the presence of both CMV infection and matching HLA type.

Regarding the study as a whole: The ex vivo response was dominated by HLA-C-restricted CMV-specific TCR beta clonotypes.

Germline CDR1 and CDR2: SGHTA and FQGNSA. There are 17 residues in the CDR3. After removal of 5 bases from V and 5 bases from J, the junction contained 13 bases not matched to a gene. This clonotype was recorded many times. Its antigen remains unknown. TCRdb reanalysed the reads using MiXCR and keeps one entry per CDR3 protein. The sample lists approximately 500,000 distinct CDR3 sequences, around 11% occurring once. The chain links TRBV7-2 to TRBJ2-1; 9 bases agree with TRBD1. What was sequenced was PBMCs. This TCR came from a human donor in good health (CMV status not recorded). Some clones in this sample may be carry-over from other donors' samples. CDR3 amino acids: CASSADPPGTGNNEQFF. DNA of the CDR3: TGTGCCAGCAGCGCAGATCCTCCCGGGACAGGGAACAATGAGCAGTTCTTC.